Each of the 15 T cell receptor beta chains below was sequenced from the same sample in a study of blood T cell repertoires in COVID-19. TCRdb's table, derived via immunoSEQ multiplex PCR, lists solely in-frame clones and lacks some. The table shows some 250,000 clones, with about 91% occurring only once. The source material was PBMCs or T cells enriched from blood (not recorded which). The receptors derive from a human donor in a cohort exposed to, infected with or recovered from COVID-19 (not recorded which). The donor label of this sample is uncertain.

This chain links TRBV10-2 with TRBJ2-3; 11 bases agree with TRBD2. Germline lookup yields CDR1 WSHSY and CDR2 SAAADI. The CDR3 consists of 19 residues. Trimming at V came to 0 bases and at J to 2 bases, leaving 10 bases not matched to a gene. CDR3 in amino acids: CASSESTASGGPNTDTQYF. The CDR3 bases are TGCGCCAGCAGTGAGTCGACGGCTAGCGGGGGGCCAAACACAGATACGCAGTATTTT.

The V gene is TRBV12-5, the J gene TRBJ2-1, with 7 bases that match TRBD1. With V trimmed by 6 bases and J by 5 bases, 16 bases remained unmatched. CDR1 is LGHNT, CDR2 FRNRAP, per germline. The CDR3 sequence is 17 residues long. The CDR3 reads CASGFSPGTAVNNEQFF. CDR3 DNA sequence: TGTGCTAGTGGATTTTCCCCCGGGACAGCAGTTAACAATGAGCAGTTCTTC.

CDR3 nucleotide sequence: TGTGCCTGGAGTCCTACAGGGTTATACGGCTACACCTTC. Protein product: CAWSPTGLYGYTF. The chain links TRBV30 to TRBJ1-2; a possible D gene is TRBD1 (6 bases). Germline values: CDR1 GTSNPN, CDR2 SVGIG (reference sequence). V shed 2 bases and J shed 8 bases, with 15 bases lying between them. The CDR3 is 13 amino acids.

The genes are TRBV6-2 or TRBV6-3 and TRBJ2-7; tentatively, D is TRBD1 (6 bases). The germline gives CDR1 MNHEY, CDR2 SVGEGT. The CDR3 covers 13 residues. The V and J ends lost 2 bases and 9 bases respectively, with 14 bases between them. The CDR3 protein is CASSYGGRGAQYF. The CDR3 nucleotides read TGTGCCAGCAGTTACGGCGGCAGGGGCGCGCAGTACTTC.

This chain joins TRBV4-1 and TRBJ2-4; 8 bases agree with TRBD2. CDR3 length: 17 amino acids. The germline V gene has CDR1 MGHRA and CDR2 YSYEKL. Trimming removed 1 base from V and 1 base from J; junction bases left unmatched: 6. The CDR3 region is CASSQGAGAGAKNIQYF. The CDR3 DNA sequence: TGCGCCAGCAGCCAAGGAGCGGGGGCAGGGGCCAAAAACATTCAGTACTTC.

This chain joins TRBV6-2 or TRBV6-3 and TRBJ1-1, with D possibly TRBD1 on 5 matching bases. The CDR3 runs 14 residues. Germline V gives CDR1 MNHEY, CDR2 SVGEGT. Trimming cost V 2 bases and J 3 bases, with 10 bases left between them. The CDR3, as DNA: TGTGCCAGCAGTTACAAGGGAGGGGACACTGAAGCTTTCTTT. This encodes CASSYKGGDTEAFF.

On this clone itself: Compared with germline, one end of the junction differs, possibly owing to a read error. The chain uses TRBV30 and TRBJ2-7, with D hard to call. Per germline, CDR1 GTSNPN and CDR2 SVGIG (reference sequence). This CDR3 comprises 11 residues. CDR3 region: CAWSGSYEQYF. Written as DNA, the CDR3 is TGTGCCTGGAGCGGTTCCTACGAACAGTACTTC.

The rearrangement links TRBV27 to TRBJ1-2; D is undetermined. This CDR3 spans 14 amino acids. V lost 0 bases, J lost 8 bases, and 13 bases lay in between. In germline, CDR1 is MNHEY, CDR2 SMNVEV (reference sequence). As DNA, the CDR3 is TGTGCCAGCAGTTTATCAGCGGGCCTTAGAGGCTACACCTTC. This encodes CASSLSAGLRGYTF.

This clone was picked up one time. Other nucleotide sequences from this sample produce the same CDR3. This chain connects TRBV2 to TRBJ2-7; 11 bases fit TRBD1. Trimming at V came to 4 bases and at J to 6 bases, leaving 5 bases not matched to a gene. Germline V gives CDR1 SNHLY, CDR2 FYNNEI. The CDR3 loop spans 14 amino acids. CDR3 in DNA: TGTGCCAGCAGTGTAGGACAGGGGGCCGGCGAGCAGTACTTC. It encodes CASSVGQGAGEQYF.

The rearrangement links TRBV2 to TRBJ1-1, with 9 bases matching TRBD1. The trim removed 1 base at V and 2 bases at J, leaving 5 bases unmatched. CDR3 length equals 16 residues. Per the germline V gene, CDR1 is SNHLY and CDR2 is FYNNEI. CDR3 DNA sequence: TGTGCCAGCAGTGAAGTGAGGGACAGGGATAACACTGAAGCTTTCTTT. It specifies CASSEVRDRDNTEAFF.

The chain employs TRBV2 and TRBJ2-5; 10 nucleotides line up with TRBD2. The V gene end was trimmed by 7 bases and the J gene end by 2 bases; junction bases not matched to a gene: 13. The CDR3 sequence is 17 residues long. Germline values: CDR1 SNHLY, CDR2 FYNNEI. The CDR3 reads CASTASGGLHFQETQYF. The CDR3 bases are TGTGCCAGCACGGCTAGCGGGGGCCTTCACTTTCAAGAGACCCAGTACTTC.

V and J are TRBV28 and TRBJ1-1; D ambiguous. The length of the CDR3 is 14 residues. Germline assignment: CDR1 MDHEN and CDR2 SYDVKM. V dropped 4 bases and J dropped 1 base, with 10 bases sitting between them. Written as DNA, the CDR3 is TGTGCCAGCAGTTATTCGGCGGGGAACACTGAAGCTTTCTTT. It encodes CASSYSAGNTEAFF.

The chain links TRBV25-1 to TRBJ2-3; perhaps TRBD1 as D (6 bases). Germline V lookup: CDR1 MGHDK, CDR2 SYGVNS. V lost 4 bases and J 0 bases, leaving 17 bases between the germline ends. The CDR3 length is 17 residues. CDR3 amino acids: CASSGLPQGISTDTQYF. For the CDR3, the DNA is TGTGCCAGCAGTGGACTACCACAGGGAATTAGCACAGATACGCAGTATTTT.

The rearrangement links TRBV14 to TRBJ1-2, with D uncertain. Germline V gene data show CDR1 as SGHDN and CDR2 as FVKESK. With 2 bases removed from V and 7 bases from J, the gap between germline ends came to 11 bases. The CDR3 has 13 residues. The CDR3 DNA is TGTGCCAGCAGCCAACGGGGAACTGGTGGCTACACCTTC. It specifies CASSQRGTGGYTF.

This clone was counted only a few times. The rearrangement links TRBV19 to TRBJ1-1, with 8 bases that match TRBD1. Germline assignment: CDR1 LNHDA and CDR2 SQIVND (reference sequence). This CDR3 region has 14 residues. V gave up 4 bases and J gave up 4 bases; unmatched junction bases: 5. The CDR3 DNA reads as TGTGCCAGTAGTAGGACAGGGTCGGGCACTGAAGCTTTCTTT. This translates into CASSRTGSGTEAFF.